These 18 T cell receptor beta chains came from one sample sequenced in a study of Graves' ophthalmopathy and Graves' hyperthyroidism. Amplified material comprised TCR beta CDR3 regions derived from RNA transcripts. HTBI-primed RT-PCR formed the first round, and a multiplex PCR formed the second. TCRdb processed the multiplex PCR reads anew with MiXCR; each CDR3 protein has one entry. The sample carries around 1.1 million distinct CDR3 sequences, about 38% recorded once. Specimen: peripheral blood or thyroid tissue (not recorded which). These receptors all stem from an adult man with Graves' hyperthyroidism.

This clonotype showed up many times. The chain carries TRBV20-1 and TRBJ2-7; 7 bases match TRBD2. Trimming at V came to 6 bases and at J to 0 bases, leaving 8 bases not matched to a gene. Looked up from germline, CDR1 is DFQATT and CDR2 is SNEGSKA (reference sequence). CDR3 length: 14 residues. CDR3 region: CSAVGGVGSYEQYF. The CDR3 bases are TGCAGTGCCGTTGGGGGGGTAGGCTCCTACGAGCAGTACTTC.

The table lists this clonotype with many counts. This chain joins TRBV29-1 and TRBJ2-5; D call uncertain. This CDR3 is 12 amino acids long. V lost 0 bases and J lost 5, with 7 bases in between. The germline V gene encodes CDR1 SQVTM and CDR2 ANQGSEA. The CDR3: CSVEEAWETQYF. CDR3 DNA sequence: TGCAGCGTTGAAGAAGCGTGGGAGACCCAGTACTTC.

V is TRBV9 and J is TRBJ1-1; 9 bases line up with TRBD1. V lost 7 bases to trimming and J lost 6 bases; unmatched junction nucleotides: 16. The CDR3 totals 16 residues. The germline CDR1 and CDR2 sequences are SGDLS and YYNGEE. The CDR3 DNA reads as TGTGCCAGCTCCCCGGGGGGGACAGGGAGGGAGGCTGAAGCTTTCTTT. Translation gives CASSPGGTGREAEAFF.

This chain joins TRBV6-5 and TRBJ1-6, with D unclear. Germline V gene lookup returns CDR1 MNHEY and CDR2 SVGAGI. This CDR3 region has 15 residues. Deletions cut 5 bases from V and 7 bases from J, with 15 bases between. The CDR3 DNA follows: TGTGCCAGCAGTGAGAGGGCAGCCATGAATTCACCCCTCCACTTT. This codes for CASSERAAMNSPLHF.

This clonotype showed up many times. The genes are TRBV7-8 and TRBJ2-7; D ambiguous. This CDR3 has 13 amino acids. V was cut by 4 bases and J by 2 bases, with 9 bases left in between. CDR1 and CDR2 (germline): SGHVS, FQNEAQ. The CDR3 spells CASSSLPAYEQYF. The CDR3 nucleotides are TGTGCCAGCAGCTCCCTACCTGCCTACGAGCAGTACTTC.

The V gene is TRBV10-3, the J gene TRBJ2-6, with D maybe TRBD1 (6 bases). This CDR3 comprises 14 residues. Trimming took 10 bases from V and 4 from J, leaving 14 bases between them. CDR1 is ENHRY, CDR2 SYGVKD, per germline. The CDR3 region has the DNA TGTGCCAGCAGGGGTGGGGGCGGGGCCAACGTCCTGACTTTC. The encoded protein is CASRGGGGANVLTF.

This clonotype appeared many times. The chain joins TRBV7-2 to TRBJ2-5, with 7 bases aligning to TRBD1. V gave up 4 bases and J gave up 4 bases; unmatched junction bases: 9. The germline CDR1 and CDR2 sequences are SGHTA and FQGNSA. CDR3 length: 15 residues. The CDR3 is CASSSERTGRETQYF. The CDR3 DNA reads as TGTGCCAGCAGCTCAGAGAGGACAGGTCGAGAGACCCAGTACTTC.

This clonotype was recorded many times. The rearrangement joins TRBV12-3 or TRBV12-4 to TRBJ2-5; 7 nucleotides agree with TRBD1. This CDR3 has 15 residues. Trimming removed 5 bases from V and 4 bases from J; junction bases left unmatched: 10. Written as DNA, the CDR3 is TGTGCCAGCAGTCCCGACAGGGAATTAGGAGAGACCCAGTACTTC. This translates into CASSPDRELGETQYF.

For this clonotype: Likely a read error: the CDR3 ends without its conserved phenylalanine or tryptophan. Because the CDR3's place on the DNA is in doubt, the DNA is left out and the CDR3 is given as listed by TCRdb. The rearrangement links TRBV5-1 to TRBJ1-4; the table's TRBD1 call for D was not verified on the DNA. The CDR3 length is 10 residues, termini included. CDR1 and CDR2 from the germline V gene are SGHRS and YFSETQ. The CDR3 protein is CASSLGTGLY.

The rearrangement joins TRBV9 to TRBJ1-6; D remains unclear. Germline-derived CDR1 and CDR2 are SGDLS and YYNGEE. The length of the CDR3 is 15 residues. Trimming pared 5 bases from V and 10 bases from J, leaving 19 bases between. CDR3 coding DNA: TGTGCCAGCAGTCGCCTCACCGAATCTGGGTCACCCCTCCACTTT. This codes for CASSRLTESGSPLHF.

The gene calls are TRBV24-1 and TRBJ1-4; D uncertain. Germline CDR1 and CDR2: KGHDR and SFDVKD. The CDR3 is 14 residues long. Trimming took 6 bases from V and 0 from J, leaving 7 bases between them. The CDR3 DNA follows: TGTGCCACCAGTCGCGAGGCAACTAATGAAAAACTGTTTTTT. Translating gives CATSREATNEKLFF.

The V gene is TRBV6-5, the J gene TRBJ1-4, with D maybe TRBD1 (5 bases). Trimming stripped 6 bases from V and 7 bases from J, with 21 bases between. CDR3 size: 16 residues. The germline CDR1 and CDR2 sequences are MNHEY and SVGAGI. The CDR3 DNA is TGTGCCAGCAGGGCTTTCGGTCGCGGGGCTCTTGAAAAACTGTTTTTT. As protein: CASRAFGRGALEKLFF.

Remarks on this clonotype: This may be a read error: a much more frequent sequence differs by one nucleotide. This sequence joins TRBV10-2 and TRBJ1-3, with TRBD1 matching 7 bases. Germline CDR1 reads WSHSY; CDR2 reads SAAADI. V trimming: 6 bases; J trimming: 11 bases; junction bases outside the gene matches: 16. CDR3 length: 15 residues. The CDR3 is CASSPDRLSGDAIYF. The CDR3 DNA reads TGCGCCAGCAGCCCGGACAGGCTATCCGGGGACGCCATATATTTT.

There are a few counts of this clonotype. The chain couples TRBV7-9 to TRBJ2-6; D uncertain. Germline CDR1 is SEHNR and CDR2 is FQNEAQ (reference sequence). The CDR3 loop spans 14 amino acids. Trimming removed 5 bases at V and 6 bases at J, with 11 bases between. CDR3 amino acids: CASSLISVANVLTF. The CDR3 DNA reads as TGTGCCAGCAGCCTTATATCGGTGGCCAACGTCCTGACTTTC.

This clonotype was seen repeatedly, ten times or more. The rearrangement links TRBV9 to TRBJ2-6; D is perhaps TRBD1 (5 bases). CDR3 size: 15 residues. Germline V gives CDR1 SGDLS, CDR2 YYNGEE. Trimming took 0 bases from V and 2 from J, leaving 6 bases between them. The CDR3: CASSVGRAGANVLTF. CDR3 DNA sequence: TGTGCCAGCAGCGTAGGCAGGGCTGGGGCCAACGTCCTGACTTTC.

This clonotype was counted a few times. The DNA of the CDR3 is TGCGCCAGCAGCCTTTCTGTGTCAACAACCATATATTTT. It is translated as CASSLSVSTTIYF. The genes are TRBV4-3 and TRBJ1-3; D call uncertain. The ends were cut back, 4 bases at V and 10 bases at J, with 14 bases in the middle. CDR1 is LGHNA, CDR2 YSLEER, per germline. The CDR3 extends over 13 amino acids.

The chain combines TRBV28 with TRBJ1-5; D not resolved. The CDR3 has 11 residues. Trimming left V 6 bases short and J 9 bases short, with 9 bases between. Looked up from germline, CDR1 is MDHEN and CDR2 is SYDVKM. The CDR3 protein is CASSQAGPQHF. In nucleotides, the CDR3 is TGTGCCAGCAGCCAAGCCGGGCCCCAGCATTTT.

Here the CDR3 DNA reads TGTGCCATCAGTGCCGGAGAGGGACAGGGGGGCACCGGGGAGCTGTTTTTT. Protein: CAISAGEGQGGTGELFF. The chain joins TRBV10-3 to TRBJ2-2; 11 bases map to TRBD1. Germline V gene sequence: CDR1 ENHRY, CDR2 SYGVKD. The CDR3 totals 17 residues. V gave up 4 bases and J gave up 4 bases; unmatched junction bases: 8.